This passage covers 29 T cell receptor beta chains from one sample sequenced in a study of CD8+CD57+ T cells in acquired aplastic anemia. CD8+CD57+ cell expansion had been shown by flow cytometry in patients chosen for sequencing. Researchers used genomic DNA as the template to profile TCR beta VDJ and CDR3. TCRdb analysed the reads with MiXCR anew, one entry per CDR3 protein. The sample yields more than 250,000 distinct CDR3 sequences, 70% to 85% seen once. The sample comprised sorted CD4+, CD8+, or CD8+CD57+ T cells (not recorded which) from PBMCs. The receptors shown here come from a human donor with aplastic anemia.

About this clonotype itself: The CDR3 ends on some other residue instead of the conserved phenylalanine or tryptophan, so this is likely a read error. It is unclear where the CDR3 begins or ends on the DNA, so no DNA is shown, and the CDR3 is as TCRdb lists it. The rearrangement joins TRBV7-9 to TRBJ2-7; the table's D call, TRBD2, has no DNA check behind it. Germline loops: CDR1 SEHNR, CDR2 FQNEAQ (reference sequence). The CDR3 totals 12 residues, both ends included. CDR3: CASSLGAGEQSH.

The chain joins TRBV7-2 to TRBJ2-6; D not certain. The germline gives CDR1 SGHTA, CDR2 FQGNSA. The CDR3 sequence is 16 residues long. V dropped 0 bases and J dropped 16 bases, with 22 bases sitting between them. The CDR3 here is CASSLAGGPEAQYLTF. DNA of the CDR3: TGTGCCAGCAGCTTAGCGGGTGGTCCCGAGGCCCAGTATCTGACTTTC. The variable domain in full, with the rest retrieved from reference TRBV7-2 and TRBJ2-6, is GAGVSQSPSNKVTEKGKDVELRCDPISGHTALYWYRQSLGQGLEFLIYFQGNSAPDKSGLPSDRFSAERTGGSVSTLTIQRTQQEDSAVYLCASSLAGGPEAQYLTFGAGSRLTVL.

The chain couples TRBV7-2 to TRBJ1-1; TRBD1 matches 7 bases. V lost 3 bases to trimming and J lost 14 bases; unmatched junction nucleotides: 18. The CDR3 is made up of 15 amino acids. CDR1 and CDR2 from the germline V gene are SGHTA and FQGNSA. The CDR3 nucleotides read TGTGCCAGCAGCTTGAAAGGGGGCGCCGACTATGGCTCCTTCTTT. Protein sequence: CASSLKGGADYGSFF.

This rearrangement joins TRBV19 to TRBJ1-5; D might be TRBD1 (6 bases). Germline assignment: CDR1 LNHDA and CDR2 SQIVND (reference sequence). Trimming removed 1 base from V and 2 bases from J, with 9 bases in between. The CDR3 is 15 residues long. The CDR3 DNA sequence: TGTGCCAGTAGTATAGGCAGGGGTGGCAATCAGCCCCAGCATTTT. Protein product: CASSIGRGGNQPQHF.

Of note for this clonotype: Germline is not matched at one junction end, which may reflect a read error. The V call is TRBV7-3, the J call TRBJ1-5; D perhaps matches TRBD1 (5 bases). CDR3 length equals 14 residues. The germline V gene encodes CDR1 SGHTA and CDR2 FQGTGA. The CDR3 protein is CASSVAGRNKEQFF. The CDR3 DNA sequence: TGTGCCAGCAGCGTGGCAGGGCGTAACAAGGAGCAGTTTTTT.

This chain uses TRBV7-3 with TRBJ2-7; D remains unclear. Trimming pared 3 bases from V and 1 base from J, leaving 22 bases between. CDR3 length: 18 residues. The V gene's germline CDR1 is SGHTA and CDR2 FQGTGA. The CDR3 sequence is CASSFHPNATAHSYEQYV. CDR3 DNA: TGTGCCAGCAGCTTTCATCCCAACGCCACAGCCCATTCCTACGAGCAGTACGTC.

The chain combines TRBV7-2 with TRBJ1-1, with TRBD1 as a possible D gene (5 bases). The CDR3 covers 15 residues. The V end lost 6 bases, the J end lost 14 bases, and 28 bases lay between the germline ends. Germline CDR1 SGHTA, CDR2 FQGNSA. CDR3 nucleotides: TGTGCCAGCAGTCAAGCTAGCGGGGGATCCGCTGAAGAGTTCTTT. Its translation is CASSQASGGSAEEFF. Full variable domain (remainder filled in from reference TRBV7-2 and TRBJ1-1): GAGVSQSPSNKVTEKGKDVELRCDPISGHTALYWYRQSLGQGLEFLIYFQGNSAPDKSGLPSDRFSAERTGGSVSTLTIQRTQQEDSAVYLCASSQASGGSAEEFFGQGTRLTVV.

J is TRBJ2-7 and V is TRBV5-5; D is uncertain. Per the germline V gene, CDR1 is SGHKS and CDR2 is YYEKEE (reference sequence). Trimming cost V 0 bases and J 2 bases, with 6 bases left between them. This CDR3 contains 13 residues. CDR3 protein: CASSLGRTYEQYF. In DNA form, the CDR3 reads TGTGCCAGCAGCTTGGGGCGGACCTACGAGCAGTACTTC.

Worth noting for this clonotype: The conserved closing phenylalanine or tryptophan is absent in this CDR3, likely reflecting a read error. It is unclear where the CDR3 begins or ends on the DNA, so no DNA is shown, and the CDR3 is as TCRdb lists it. The chain uses TRBV2 and TRBJ2-5; whether TRBD1, the table's D call, matches the DNA was not checked. CDR1 SNHLY and CDR2 FYNNEI come from the germline V gene. The CDR3 is 15 residues long, counting both termini. The CDR3 sequence: CASSDGGINEQIFES.

This clonotype was detected only a few times. Given a much more abundant clone one base away, this may be a read error. The gene calls are TRBV11-3 and TRBJ2-2; TRBD1 might be the D (5 bases). The germline CDR1 and CDR2 sequences are SGHNT and YENEEA. V dropped 0 bases and J dropped 0 bases, with 8 bases sitting between them. This CDR3 is built from 16 residues. The CDR3 DNA is TGTGCCAGCAGCTTAGATCTGACAGCGAACACCGGGGAGCTGTTTTTT. It encodes CASSLDLTANTGELFF.

On this clonotype: Its ends do not fully match the called genes, so a read error is possible. The gene calls are TRBV10-2 and TRBJ1-5, with TRBD2 matching over 7 bases. The J call may be faulty, since TRBJ2-3 better matches the DNA end. Germline CDR1 WSHSY, CDR2 SAAADI. The CDR3 runs to 13 residues. Written as DNA, the CDR3 is TGTGCCAGCAGCGGGACCGTCAATCATCCCCAGTATTTT. Translating it yields CASSGTVNHPQYF.

The rearrangement joins TRBV7-2 to TRBJ1-6, with D perhaps TRBD1 (5 bases). The CDR3 consists of 16 residues. Germline values: CDR1 SGHTA, CDR2 FQGNSA. V dropped 5 bases and J dropped 13 bases, with 24 bases sitting between them. The CDR3 is CASSLGGRQPQHPLHF. In DNA, the CDR3 is TGTGCCAGCAGCCTGGGGGGAAGACAGCCCCAGCATCCCCTCCACTTT. Full variable domain (rest looked up from reference TRBV7-2 and TRBJ1-6): GAGVSQSPSNKVTEKGKDVELRCDPISGHTALYWYRQSLGQGLEFLIYFQGNSAPDKSGLPSDRFSAERTGGSVSTLTIQRTQQEDSAVYLCASSLGGRQPQHPLHFGNGTRLTVT.

The chain links TRBV2 to TRBJ1-2; D perhaps matches TRBD1 (6 bases). V was shortened by 6 bases and J by 13 bases, with 30 bases between the two germline ends. The CDR3 sequence is 16 residues long. CDR1 is SNHLY and CDR2 is FYNNEI in the germline V gene. CDR3 nucleotide sequence: TGTGCCAGCAGCTCACGGGACACGGGCACGGAGTATGGTGGCACCTTC. Protein product: CASSSRDTGTEYGGTF.

This sequence joins TRBV2 and TRBJ1-2; no reliable D call. The CDR3 has 13 amino acids. Germline CDR1 and CDR2: SNHLY and FYNNEI. CDR3 loop: CASLEEAIYGYTF. DNA of the CDR3: TGTGCTAGCCTCGAAGAGGCAATCTATGGCTACACCTTC.

V and J are TRBV20-1 and TRBJ2-7; TRBD1 aligns across 9 bases. CDR3 length: 12 residues. Trimming cost V 6 bases and J 3 bases; bases outside gene matches: 3. Germline lookup yields CDR1 DFQATT and CDR2 SNEGSKA (reference sequence). The CDR3 sequence: CSAPDRGYEQYF. DNA of the CDR3: TGCAGTGCACCGGACAGGGGCTACGAGCAGTACTTC.

J is TRBJ2-3 and V is TRBV7-8; perhaps TRBD2 as D (6 bases). Trimming removed 2 bases at V and 15 bases at J, with 24 bases between. The CDR3 consists of 15 residues. Germline CDR1 SGHVS, CDR2 FQNEAQ. This CDR3 reads CASSLSRGLDTQYYF. As DNA, the CDR3 is TGTGCCAGCAGCTTATCGCGGGGCCTCGATACGCAGTATTATTTT.

This chain joins TRBV7-3 and TRBJ1-6; D is unresolved. Looked up from germline, CDR1 is SGHTA and CDR2 is FQGTGA. Trimming took off 3 bases at V and 15 bases at J, with 24 bases between the two ends. There are 16 residues in the CDR3. The CDR3: CASSLAAIGSPLHLHF. The CDR3 nucleotides are TGTGCCAGCAGCTTGGCAGCGATCGGTTCACCCCTACACCTCCACTTT.

The CDR3 DNA is TGTGCCAGCAGCGTAGGGGTAGCGGGGGGCAATGAGCAGTTCTTC. Translating gives CASSVGVAGGNEQFF. The V call is TRBV9, the J call TRBJ2-1; 10 positions match TRBD2. CDR1 SGDLS and CDR2 YYNGEE come from the germline V gene. This CDR3 spans 15 amino acids. The J segment lost 6 bases and the V segment lost 0 bases, leaving 3 bases of the junction unmatched.

This clonotype was seen a single time. Compared with germline, one end of the junction differs, possibly owing to a read error. CDR3 amino acids: CARSLGAYNAPQHF. CDR3 nucleotide sequence: TGTGCCCGCAGCTTGGGGGCCTATAATGCACCCCAGCACTTT. This sequence joins TRBV7-6 and TRBJ2-3, with D tentatively TRBD1 (6 bases). The CDR3 spans 14 residues. Germline CDR1 reads SGHVS; CDR2 reads FNYEAQ.

The J gene is TRBJ2-5, the V gene TRBV20-1; 13 bases are shared with TRBD2. V lost 0 bases and J lost 5; bases outside the gene matches: 15. This CDR3 is built from 19 residues. Germline V gene data show CDR1 as DFQATT and CDR2 as SNEGSKA (reference sequence). CDR3 loop: CSARDPTSGGATRHETQYF. The CDR3 nucleotides read TGCAGTGCTAGAGACCCAACTAGCGGGGGGGCCACGCGGCACGAGACCCAGTACTTC.

This rearrangement joins TRBV7-8 to TRBJ1-1; D remains ambiguous. CDR1 is SGHVS and CDR2 is FQNEAQ in the germline V gene. The V end lost 3 bases, the J end lost 14 bases, and 25 bases lay between the germline ends. The CDR3 has 15 amino acids. CDR3 sequence reads: CASSLTSGRSRYAFF. CDR3 nucleotide sequence: TGTGCCAGCAGCTTGACTAGCGGGAGGTCCCGATACGCATTCTTT.

On this clonotype: At one end the junction does not follow the germline gene, possibly because of a read error. V gene TRBV2 combines with J gene TRBJ2-3; maybe TRBD2 (5 bases). The CDR3 extends over 13 amino acids. The V gene's germline CDR1 is SNHLY and CDR2 FYNNEI. In DNA, the CDR3 is TGTGCCAGCGCGGGCAGCTCCTCAGATACGCGGTATTTT. This encodes CASAGSSSDTRYF. Full variable domain (outside the CDR3, taken from reference TRBV2 and TRBJ2-3): EPEVTQTPSHQVTQMGQEVILRCVPISNHLYFYWYRQILGQKVEFLVSFYNNEISEKSEIFDDQFSVERPDGSNFTLKIRSTKLEDSAMYFCASAGSSSDTRYFGPGTRLTVL.

This chain uses TRBV11-2 with TRBJ2-3; 11 bases agree with TRBD2. Germline CDR1 reads SGHAT; CDR2 reads FQNNGV. The length of the CDR3 is 17 residues. V was clipped by 0 bases and J by 0 bases; unmatched bases: 2. CDR3 sequence: CASSLETSGASTDTQYF. The CDR3 region has the DNA TGTGCCAGCAGCTTAGAGACTAGCGGGGCCAGCACAGATACGCAGTATTTT.

As regards this clonotype: The CDR3 end shows no conserved phenylalanine or tryptophan, and so a read error is likely. The limits of the CDR3 on the DNA are not certain, so only TCRdb's listed CDR3 is given. V and J are TRBV2 and TRBJ1-1. The CDR3 sequence runs 15 residues, both termini included. Germline-derived CDR1 and CDR2 are SNHLY and FYNNEI. The CDR3 is CASRDGGTDNQYFFL.

With respect to this clonotype: The CDR3 end shows no conserved phenylalanine or tryptophan, and so a read error is likely. No DNA is shown, since the ends of the CDR3 on it are uncertain; the CDR3 is the one TCRdb lists. The V gene is TRBV7-8, the J gene TRBJ2-4. The CDR3 sequence runs 12 residues, both termini included. Per the germline V gene, CDR1 is SGHVS and CDR2 is FQNEAQ. This chain's CDR3 is CASGGAGNIQTD.

As for this clonotype: A junction boundary mismatches the germline segment, possibly from a read error. This rearrangement joins TRBV7-9 to TRBJ2-3; D is perhaps TRBD1 or TRBD2 (6 bases each). Germline V gene data show CDR1 as SEHNR and CDR2 as FQNEAQ (reference sequence). The CDR3 has 14 amino acids. The CDR3 DNA sequence: TGTGCCAGCAGCTCCGGGGGAGCGGGTGGACAGCAGTTTTTT. Translated: CASSSGGAGGQQFF.

Regarding this clonotype: This clone may be a read error of a much larger clone one base away. The J gene is TRBJ1-5, the V gene TRBV5-6; D unresolved. V was trimmed by 2 bases and J by 2 bases, leaving 8 bases between them. CDR1 is SGHDT and CDR2 is YYEEEE in the germline V gene. This CDR3 is 14 amino acids long. In nucleotides, the CDR3 is TGTGCCAGCAGCTTTGAGAGGGGCAATCAGCCCCAGCATTTT. It yields the protein CASSFERGNQPQHF.

This chain joins TRBV7-9 and TRBJ2-3; D unresolved. The germline V and J ends were trimmed by 11 bases and 8 bases, with 17 bases remaining between them. Germline CDR1 is SEHNR and CDR2 is FQNEAQ (reference sequence). The CDR3 totals 12 residues. CDR3 DNA sequence: TGTGCCGGCGGAACTGCTGACGGTACGCAGTATTTT. Amino acids: CAGGTADGTQYF.

A remark on this clonotype: The germline gene is not matched at one end of the junction; a read error may be the cause. The chain uses TRBV7-6 and TRBJ2-5, with D unclear. CDR1 is SGHVS and CDR2 is FNYEAQ in the germline V gene. This CDR3 region has 14 residues. The CDR3 loop reads CASSLAAYNSPLHF. Here the CDR3 DNA reads TGTGCCAGCAGCTTGGCGGCCTATAATTCACCCCTCCACTTC.